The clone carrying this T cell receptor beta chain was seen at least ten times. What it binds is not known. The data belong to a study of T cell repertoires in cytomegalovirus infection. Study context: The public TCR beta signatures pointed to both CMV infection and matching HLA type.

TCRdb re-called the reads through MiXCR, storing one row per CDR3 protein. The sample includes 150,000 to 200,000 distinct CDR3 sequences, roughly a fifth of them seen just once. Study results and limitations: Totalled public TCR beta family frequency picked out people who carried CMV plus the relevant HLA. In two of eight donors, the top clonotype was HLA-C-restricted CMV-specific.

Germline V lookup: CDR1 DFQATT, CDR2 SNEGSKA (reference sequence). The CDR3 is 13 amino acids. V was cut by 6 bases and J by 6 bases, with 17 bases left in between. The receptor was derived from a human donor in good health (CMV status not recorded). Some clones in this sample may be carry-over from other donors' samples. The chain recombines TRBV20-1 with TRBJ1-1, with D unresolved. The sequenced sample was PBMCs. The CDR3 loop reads CSARPFLAAEAFF. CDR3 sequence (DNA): TGCAGTGCGCGCCCCTTTTTGGCCGCTGAAGCTTTCTTT.